Here is one T cell receptor (beta chain) with its context. In the authors' workflow: Quantification of nucleated cells was approximated via reference gene primer amplification. The protocol was immunoSEQ multiplex PCR, while the TCRdb copy is restricted to in-frame clones and leaves out a portion. V, J and clone size are those of that table, while D and trimming were read from the DNA. Here the sample spans over 250,000 clones, 85% to 90% being singletons. This sample stems from a study of blood T cell repertoires in COVID-19. The receptor's source is a woman between 40 and 55 years old who had recovered from COVID-19. Input material: peripheral blood.

For the CDR3, the DNA is TGTGCCAGCAGTTACTCGTTAGACAGGGTCAGCTACACCTTC. It is translated as CASSYSLDRVSYTF. The chain carries TRBV6-5 and TRBJ1-2, with TRBD1 matching over 7 bases. Per the germline V gene, CDR1 is MNHEY and CDR2 is SVGAGI. The CDR3 extends over 14 amino acids. With V trimmed by 0 bases and J by 9 bases, 7 bases remained unmatched.